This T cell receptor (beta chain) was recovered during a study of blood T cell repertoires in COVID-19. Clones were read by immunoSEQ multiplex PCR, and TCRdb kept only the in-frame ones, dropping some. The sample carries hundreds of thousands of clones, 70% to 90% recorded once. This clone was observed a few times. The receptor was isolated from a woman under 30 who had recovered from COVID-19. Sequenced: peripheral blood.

The chain's CDR3 is CASSLGGTGRNTIYF. CDR3 DNA sequence: TGCGCCAGCAGCTTGGGCGGGACAGGGAGAAACACCATATATTTT. The rearrangement links TRBV5-1 to TRBJ1-3; TRBD1 matches 9 bases. Looked up from germline, CDR1 is SGHRS and CDR2 is YFSETQ. Trimming cost V 0 bases and J 5 bases; bases outside gene matches: 3. The CDR3 sequence is 15 residues long.